This TCR beta chain emerged from a study of radiotherapy plus CTLA-4 blockade in lung cancer. Study-wide background: For 15% to 20% of patients, objective responses occurred, and about 33% had disease control.

This clone was counted once. V was clipped by 8 bases and J by 5 bases; unmatched bases: 11. The CDR3 runs 14 residues. Germline loops: CDR1 SNHLY, CDR2 FYNNEI. TCRdb's copy holds only in-frame clones and misses some; the assay was immunoSEQ multiplex PCR. The data hold 75,000 to 95,000 clones, with around 80% observed a single time. This receptor was taken from a human donor with non-small cell lung cancer that progressed on radiotherapy plus ipilimumab. The sample was peripheral blood, taken from a patient treated with radiotherapy plus ipilimumab. The chain uses TRBV2 and TRBJ1-1; TRBD1 aligns across 7 bases. The CDR3 sequence is CASWQGGRRTEAFF. The CDR3 bases are TGTGCCAGCTGGCAGGGGGGAAGGCGGACTGAAGCTTTCTTT.